Each of the 30 T cell receptor beta chains below was sequenced from the same sample in a study of Tregs in tolerant kidney transplant recipients (dated by TCRdb to about 2019). Library prep was done by the immunoSEQ multiplex PCR assay. Not all clones reach the TCRdb copy of this immuneACCESS table, which keeps in-frame sequences only. Checked studies attribute under half of the gap to unresolved V genes and leave the rest unexplained. The sample data list 100,000 to 120,000 clones, and almost 90% of these were observed just once. The ten largest clones take up approximately 0.3% of the sample. Explained via the paper, the time point label denotes: blood sample drawn before combined kidney and bone marrow transplant. The specimen comprised CD4+ T cells from blood, sampled before the transplant. These TCRs come from a human donor who received a combined kidney and bone marrow transplant.

V is TRBV5-1 and J is TRBJ2-5; the match to TRBD2 covers 8 bases. This CDR3 is built from 16 residues. Trimming removed 0 bases from V and 1 base from J; junction bases left unmatched: 5. CDR1 is SGHRS, CDR2 YFSETQ, per germline. The DNA of the CDR3 is TGCGCCAGCAGCTTGGCCAATGCGGGGGGCCAAGAGACCCAGTACTTC. It specifies CASSLANAGGQETQYF.

The gene calls are TRBV12-5 and TRBJ2-1; D perhaps matches TRBD2 (7 bases). The germline V gene has CDR1 LGHNT and CDR2 FRNRAP. There are 14 residues in the CDR3. V was trimmed by 1 base and J by 6 bases, leaving 10 bases between them. The DNA for the CDR3 is TGTGCTAGTGGTTTGGCGGGGGGCACCAATGAGCAGTTCTTC. It specifies CASGLAGGTNEQFF.

This sequence joins TRBV10-2 and TRBJ2-5; perhaps TRBD2 as D (6 bases). V was trimmed by 6 bases and J by 5 bases, leaving 13 bases between them. The CDR3 covers 13 residues. Per the germline V gene, CDR1 is WSHSY and CDR2 is SAAADI. The CDR3 DNA reads TGCGCCAGCAGCCCTAGGGAGGTCGAGACCCAGTACTTC. Protein: CASSPREVETQYF.

V gene TRBV7-9 combines with J gene TRBJ2-7, with a tentative D call TRBD2 (5 bases). Germline V CDR1 and CDR2: SEHNR, FQNEAQ (reference sequence). The CDR3 has 11 residues. Trimming cost V 5 bases and J 9 bases, with 11 bases left between them. CDR3 in DNA: TGTGCCAGCAGCCAGGAGGTTGGGCAGTACTTC. The encoded protein is CASSQEVGQYF.

This clone was observed a handful of times. V is TRBV7-7 and J is TRBJ2-5, with D unclear. Trimming removed 7 bases at V and 4 bases at J, with 10 bases between. The CDR3 totals 12 residues. Germline V gene data show CDR1 as SSHAT and CDR2 as FNYEAQ (reference sequence). CDR3 residues: CASTPLGETQYF. As DNA, the CDR3 is TGTGCCAGCACCCCTCTCGGAGAGACCCAGTACTTC.

This chain uses TRBV6-5 with TRBJ1-4; 11 bases fit TRBD1. V trimming: 2 bases; J trimming: 6 bases; junction bases outside the gene matches: 2. This CDR3 is 15 amino acids long. Germline V gene lookup returns CDR1 MNHEY and CDR2 SVGAGI. CDR3 sequence (DNA): TGTGCCAGCAGTTACGGGACAGGGGGGGATGAAAAACTGTTTTTT. It encodes CASSYGTGGDEKLFF.

This chain connects TRBV5-1 to TRBJ2-7, with D perhaps matching TRBD1 (6 bases). V lost 7 bases and J lost 2, with 16 bases in between. CDR1 SGHRS and CDR2 YFSETQ come from the germline V gene. The CDR3 is 14 amino acids. CDR3 loop: CASPPTGSPYEQYF. In DNA, the CDR3 is TGCGCCAGCCCTCCAACAGGGAGTCCCTACGAGCAGTACTTC.

This clone was counted only a few times. This chain links TRBV5-1 with TRBJ2-3; 7 bases map to TRBD1. Looked up from germline, CDR1 is SGHRS and CDR2 is YFSETQ. The J segment lost 1 base and the V segment lost 5 bases, leaving 7 bases of the junction unmatched. The CDR3 contains 15 residues. For the CDR3, the DNA is TGCGCCAGCAGGGACGACAGGGAAGGCACAGATACGCAGTATTTT. The encoded protein is CASRDDREGTDTQYF. The full variable domain, rest sourced from reference TRBV5-1 and TRBJ2-3, is KAGVTQTPRYLIKTRGQQVTLSCSPISGHRSVSWYQQTPGQGLQFLFEYFSETQRNKGNFPGRFSGRQFSNSRSEMNVSTLELGDSALYLCASRDDREGTDTQYFGPGTRLTVL.

Only one count was recorded for this clone. The rearrangement joins TRBV5-4 to TRBJ2-3; 11 positions match TRBD2. The CDR3 sequence is 15 residues long. Germline V lookup: CDR1 SGHNT, CDR2 YYREEE (reference sequence). Trimming removed 5 bases from V and 6 bases from J; junction bases left unmatched: 8. The CDR3: CASSLAGGPGDTQYF. DNA for the CDR3: TGTGCCAGCAGTTTAGCGGGGGGGCCTGGGGATACGCAGTATTTT.

The CDR3 spells CASSQVSVDGYTF. The CDR3 nucleotides are TGTGCCAGCAGCCAAGTTTCTGTTGATGGCTACACCTTC. The chain joins TRBV14 to TRBJ1-2; D gene ambiguous. Germline lookup yields CDR1 SGHDN and CDR2 FVKESK. This CDR3 is 13 amino acids long. The V end lost 1 base, the J end lost 6 bases, and 9 bases lay between the germline ends.

This clone was seen a handful of times. Written as DNA, the CDR3 is TGTGCCAGCAGATTACCCGGGGCAGGGACTTACAATGAGCAGTTCTTC. Protein product: CASRLPGAGTYNEQFF. The chain has TRBV5-4 and TRBJ2-1, with D possibly TRBD2 on 6 matching bases. Germline lookup yields CDR1 SGHNT and CDR2 YYREEE (reference sequence). The CDR3 totals 16 residues. Trimming removed 5 bases at V and 4 bases at J, with 19 bases between.

This clone was counted a single time. The J gene is TRBJ2-7, the V gene TRBV10-2; 10 bases align to TRBD2. The germline V gene encodes CDR1 WSHSY and CDR2 SAAADI. This CDR3 region has 13 residues. V was pared by 9 bases and J by 1 base, with 3 bases of the junction left unmatched. The CDR3 sequence: CASRTSGSYEQYF. The CDR3 DNA is TGCGCCAGTAGGACTAGCGGATCCTACGAGCAGTACTTC.

The chain couples TRBV18 to TRBJ2-7, with 7 bases fitting TRBD1. Trimming at V came to 3 bases and at J to 3 bases, leaving 2 bases not matched to a gene. CDR1 is KGHSH, CDR2 LQKENI, per germline. The CDR3 loop spans 13 amino acids. CDR3 region: CASSPGTDYEQYF. In DNA, the CDR3 is TGTGCCAGCTCACCCGGGACAGACTACGAGCAGTACTTC.

Comment on this clone: An end of the junction differs from the germline gene, which may be a read error. The genes are TRBV6-1 and TRBJ2-1, with 9 bases lining up with TRBD2. The CDR3 spans 16 residues. CDR1 and CDR2 from the germline V gene are MNHNS and SASEGT. In DNA, the CDR3 is TGTGCCAGCATTGAAGCGGGAGGCCCGTCCTACAATGAGCAGTTCTTC. This gives the protein CASIEAGGPSYNEQFF.

The chain links TRBV5-5 to TRBJ2-7, with unresolved D. Trimming stripped 0 bases from V and 6 bases from J, with 16 bases between. The CDR3 runs to 15 residues. Germline CDR1 SGHKS, CDR2 YYEKEE (reference sequence). CDR3 sequence: CASSLGGPRKSEQYF. The CDR3 nucleotides read TGTGCCAGCAGCTTGGGAGGTCCCCGGAAGTCCGAGCAGTACTTC.

This clone was found once. This chain links TRBV20-1 with TRBJ2-7; 9 bases fit TRBD1. This CDR3 is 11 amino acids long. Germline CDR1 is DFQATT and CDR2 is SNEGSKA (reference sequence). The ends lost 6 bases at V and 6 bases at J; junction bases unmatched: 3. The CDR3 protein is CSARQGGEQYF. The CDR3, as DNA: TGCAGTGCGAGACAGGGGGGCGAGCAGTACTTC.

J is TRBJ1-5 and V is TRBV7-2; TRBD1 might be the D (5 bases). This CDR3 spans 14 amino acids. Germline-derived CDR1 and CDR2 are SGHTA and FQGNSA. Trimming shortened V by 3 bases and J by 3 bases, and 9 bases separated the two germline ends. CDR3 residues: CASSFGGNNQPQHF. Here the CDR3 DNA reads TGTGCCAGCAGCTTCGGGGGGAACAATCAGCCCCAGCATTTT.

The chain has TRBV6-6 and TRBJ1-2, with 7 bases lining up with TRBD1. The CDR3 totals 14 residues. Germline lookup yields CDR1 MNHNY and CDR2 SVGAGI (reference sequence). The ends lost 6 bases at V and 4 bases at J; junction bases unmatched: 8. The CDR3 coding sequence is TGTGCCAGCAGCCCGGACAGGACAAGCTATGGCTACACCTTC. Translating gives CASSPDRTSYGYTF.

This chain joins TRBV5-1 and TRBJ2-2; the D is unclear. Germline V gene data show CDR1 as SGHRS and CDR2 as YFSETQ. This CDR3 is built from 16 residues. V was shortened by 1 base and J by 1 base, with 11 bases between the two germline ends. The CDR3 sequence: CASSLFAGQNTGELFF. CDR3 nucleotide sequence: TGCGCCAGCAGCTTGTTCGCAGGTCAGAACACCGGGGAGCTGTTTTTT.

The chain combines TRBV18 with TRBJ2-2, with a possible D match to TRBD2 (6 bases). V was cut by 1 base and J by 4 bases, with 13 bases left in between. This CDR3 comprises 16 residues. The germline CDR1 and CDR2 sequences are KGHSH and LQKENI. CDR3 nucleotide sequence: TGTGCCAGCTCACCACGGGAAGCGGGCATCACCGGGGAGCTGTTTTTT. As protein: CASSPREAGITGELFF.

V and J are TRBV28 and TRBJ1-1, with D possibly being TRBD1 (5 bases). V lost 2 bases and J lost 0, with 10 bases in between. The germline V gene has CDR1 MDHEN and CDR2 SYDVKM. The length of the CDR3 is 15 residues. CDR3 in amino acids: CASSLGGVLNTEAFF. CDR3 nucleotides: TGTGCCAGCAGTTTAGGGGGGGTGTTGAACACTGAAGCTTTCTTT.

Worth noting for this clone: One end of the junction varies from germline; a read error may be responsible. The chain recombines TRBV19 with TRBJ1-3; no firm D call. The CDR3 runs to 13 residues. The germline V gene has CDR1 LNHDA and CDR2 SQIVND (reference sequence). CDR3 nucleotide sequence: TGTGCCACCCAGGAGGGAGCTGGGAACACCATATATTTT. It yields the protein CATQEGAGNTIYF.

The rearrangement links TRBV10-2 to TRBJ1-2; a possible D gene is TRBD1 (5 bases). V lost 6 bases and J lost 2, with 10 bases in between. Germline V gene data show CDR1 as WSHSY and CDR2 as SAAADI. CDR3 size: 13 residues. CDR3 coding DNA: TGCGCCAGCAGCGCAGGGTCAAACTATGGCTACACCTTC. It translates to CASSAGSNYGYTF.

In DNA form, the CDR3 reads TGTGCCAGCAGTTCCCTGACAGGCTCTGGAAACACCATATATTTT. Translation: CASSSLTGSGNTIYF. The chain is built from TRBV6-5 and TRBJ1-3, with a possible D match to TRBD1 (6 bases). CDR3 size: 15 residues. Trimming took off 4 bases at V and 0 bases at J, with 10 bases between the two ends. CDR1 and CDR2 from the germline V gene are MNHEY and SVGAGI.

The genes are TRBV19 and TRBJ1-6; possible D gene TRBD1, 6 bases. V was trimmed by 1 base and J by 9 bases, leaving 13 bases between them. Germline V gives CDR1 LNHDA, CDR2 SQIVND (reference sequence). CDR3 size: 15 residues. The CDR3 region is CASSIGGTLRSPLHF. The CDR3 DNA follows: TGTGCCAGTAGTATAGGGGGGACACTCCGTTCACCCCTCCACTTT.

This clone was detected once. The chain is built from TRBV29-1 and TRBJ2-7; TRBD2 matches 7 bases. V dropped 4 bases and J dropped 5; count of bases not matched to a gene: 17. CDR3 size: 16 residues. CDR1 and CDR2 from the germline V gene are SQVTM and ANQGSEA. In nucleotides, the CDR3 is TGCAGCGTTGGGGGGGGAAGGAGGCGGGAGTCTAACGAGCAGTACTTC. It is translated as CSVGGGRRRESNEQYF.

The chain employs TRBV5-8 and TRBJ2-2, with a weak D call TRBD2 (5 bases). Looked up from germline, CDR1 is SGHTS and CDR2 is YDEGEE. V was pared by 2 bases and J by 6 bases, with 11 bases between. The length of the CDR3 is 14 residues. The DNA of the CDR3 is TGTGCCAGCAGCTTAGGCGGGCACCCCGGGGAGCTGTTTTTT. Its translation is CASSLGGHPGELFF.

The rearrangement joins TRBV2 to TRBJ1-2; D might be TRBD1 (5 bases). The CDR3 spans 12 residues. V was shortened by 1 base and J by 5 bases, with 5 bases between the two germline ends. Germline V CDR1 and CDR2: SNHLY, FYNNEI. The CDR3 DNA reads TGTGCCAGCAGTGAAGGGACATATGGCTACACCTTC. This sequence encodes CASSEGTYGYTF.

This chain links TRBV5-6 with TRBJ1-2; D is uncertain. Germline V gene data show CDR1 as SGHDT and CDR2 as YYEEEE. There are 13 residues in the CDR3. Trimming took 4 bases from V and 4 from J, leaving 11 bases between them. For the CDR3, the DNA is TGTGCCAGCAGCGCTATTCCGTCCTATGGCTACACCTTC. Amino acid sequence: CASSAIPSYGYTF.

A single count supports this clone. The J gene is TRBJ2-7, the V gene TRBV18, with 9 nucleotides matching TRBD2. CDR1 and CDR2 from the germline V gene are KGHSH and LQKENI. The V and J ends lost 6 bases and 1 base, in that order; junction bases with no gene match: 13. The CDR3 loop spans 17 amino acids. CDR3 in DNA: TGTGCCAGCTCCCCCCCAAGCGGGGGGCCCATATCCTACGAGCAGTACTTC. Its translation is CASSPPSGGPISYEQYF.